Here is one TCR beta chain with its context. Its antigen is not identified. The data belong to a study of cytomegalovirus exposure and HLA in healthy donors. The PCR employed 60 Vbeta primers together with 13 Jbeta primers. Generated by immunoSEQ multiplex PCR, the TCRdb table keeps only in-frame clones and is missing some. The sample lists about 160,000 clones, roughly 80% occurring once. Study-wide points: Among immune exposure information, only CMV serostatus was available. With high specificity and sensitivity, the classifier reportedly diagnosed cytomegalovirus status.

Specimen: PBMCs. The source is a female donor in good health and CMV-seronegative.

CDR3 protein: CASSPFSNQPQHF. CDR3 DNA: TGTGCCAGCAGTCCGTTTAGCAATCAGCCCCAGCATTTT. This chain connects TRBV27 to TRBJ1-5; D remains unclear. This CDR3 has 13 amino acids. V was cut by 5 bases and J by 0 bases, with 5 bases left in between. Germline V gene lookup returns CDR1 MNHEY and CDR2 SMNVEV (reference sequence).